The source of this T cell receptor beta chain is a study of T-cell reconstitution after alpha-beta-depleted transplantation in children. The sample holds many counts of this clonotype. The V gene's germline CDR1 is SGHVS and CDR2 FQNEAQ. V lost 4 bases and J 3 bases, leaving 13 bases between the germline ends. This CDR3 spans 15 amino acids. Preparing the TCRbeta library involved the use of unique molecular identifiers. TCRdb used MiXCR to reprocess the PCR reads, holding one entry per CDR3 protein. Of hundreds of thousands of distinct CDR3 sequences listed, 8% to 9.5% were seen once; the top ten hold about 6%.

The receptor was derived from a human donor who donated a stem cell graft to a child with acute lymphoblastic leukemia. The material was PBMCs from the stem cell graft donor, obtained from the stem cell graft. The chain couples TRBV7-8 to TRBJ1-5, with D perhaps TRBD1 (6 bases). CDR3 sequence reads: CASSSAGAYNQPQHF. The CDR3 region has the DNA TGTGCCAGCAGCTCCGCAGGGGCCTACAATCAGCCCCAGCATTTT.